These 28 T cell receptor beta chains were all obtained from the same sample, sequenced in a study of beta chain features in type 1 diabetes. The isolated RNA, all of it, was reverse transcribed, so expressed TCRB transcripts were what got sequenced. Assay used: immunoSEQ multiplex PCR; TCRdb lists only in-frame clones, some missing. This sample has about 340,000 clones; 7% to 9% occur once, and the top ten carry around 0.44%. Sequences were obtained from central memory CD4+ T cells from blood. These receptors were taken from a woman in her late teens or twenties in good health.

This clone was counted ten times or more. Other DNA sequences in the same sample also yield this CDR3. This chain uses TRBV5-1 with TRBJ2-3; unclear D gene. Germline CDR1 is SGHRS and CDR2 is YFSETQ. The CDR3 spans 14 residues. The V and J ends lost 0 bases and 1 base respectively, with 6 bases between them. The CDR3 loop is CASSLEGGTDTQYF. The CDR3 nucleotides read TGCGCCAGCAGCTTGGAAGGCGGCACAGATACGCAGTATTTT.

CDR3 residues: CASSLGAGVREQYF. CDR3 in DNA: TGTGCCAGCAGCTTAGGAGCGGGAGTTCGGGAGCAGTACTTC. V gene TRBV11-2 combines with J gene TRBJ2-7, with 8 bases lining up with TRBD2. Germline V gene lookup returns CDR1 SGHAT and CDR2 FQNNGV. CDR3 length equals 14 residues. After removal of 1 base from V and 7 bases from J, the junction contained 6 bases not matched to a gene.

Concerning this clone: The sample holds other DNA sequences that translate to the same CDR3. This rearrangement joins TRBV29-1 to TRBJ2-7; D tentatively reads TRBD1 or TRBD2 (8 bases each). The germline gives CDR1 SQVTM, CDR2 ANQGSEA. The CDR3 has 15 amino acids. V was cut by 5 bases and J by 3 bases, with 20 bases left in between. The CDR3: CSVTGGQGAFYEQYF. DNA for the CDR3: TGCAGCGTTACGGGGGGGCAGGGGGCGTTCTACGAGCAGTACTTC.

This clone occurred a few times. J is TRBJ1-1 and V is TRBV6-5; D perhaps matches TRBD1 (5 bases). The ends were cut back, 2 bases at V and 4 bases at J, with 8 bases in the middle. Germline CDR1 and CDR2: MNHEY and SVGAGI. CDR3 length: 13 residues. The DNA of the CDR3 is TGTGCCAGCAGTTACGAACAGGCCACTGAAGCTTTCTTT. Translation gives CASSYEQATEAFF.

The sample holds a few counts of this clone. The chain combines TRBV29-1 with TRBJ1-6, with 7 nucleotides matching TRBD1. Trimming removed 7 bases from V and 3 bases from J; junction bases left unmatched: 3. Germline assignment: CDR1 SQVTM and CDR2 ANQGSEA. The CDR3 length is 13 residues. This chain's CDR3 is CSARDSYNSPLHF. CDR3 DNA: TGCAGCGCCCGGGACAGCTATAATTCACCCCTCCACTTT.

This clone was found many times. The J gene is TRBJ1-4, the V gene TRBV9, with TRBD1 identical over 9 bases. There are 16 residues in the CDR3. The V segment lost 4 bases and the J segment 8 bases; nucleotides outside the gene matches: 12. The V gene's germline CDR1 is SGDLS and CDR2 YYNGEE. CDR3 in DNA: TGTGCCAGCAGCTATGACGCGACAGGGGGAATGGAAAAACTGTTTTTT. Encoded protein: CASSYDATGGMEKLFF.

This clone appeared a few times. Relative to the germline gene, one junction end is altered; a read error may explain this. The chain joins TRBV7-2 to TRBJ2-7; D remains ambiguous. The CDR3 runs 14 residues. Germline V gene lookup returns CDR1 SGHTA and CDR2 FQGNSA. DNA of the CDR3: TGCGCCAGCAGCCAAGATCGGGTCGGCTACGAGCAGTACTTC. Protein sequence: CASSQDRVGYEQYF.

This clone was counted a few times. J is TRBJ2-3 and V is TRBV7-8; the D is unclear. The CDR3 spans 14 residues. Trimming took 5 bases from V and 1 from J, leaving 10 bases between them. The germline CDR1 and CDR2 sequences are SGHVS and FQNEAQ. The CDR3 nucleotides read TGTGCCAGCAGCAGAGTTGGGGGCACAGATACGCAGTATTTT. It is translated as CASSRVGGTDTQYF.

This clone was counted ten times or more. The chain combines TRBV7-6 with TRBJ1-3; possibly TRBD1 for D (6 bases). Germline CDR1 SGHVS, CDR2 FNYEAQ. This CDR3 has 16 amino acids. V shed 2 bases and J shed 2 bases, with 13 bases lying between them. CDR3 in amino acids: CASSLSAQGPGNTIYF. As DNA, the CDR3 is TGTGCCAGCAGCTTATCAGCACAGGGCCCTGGAAACACCATATATTTT.

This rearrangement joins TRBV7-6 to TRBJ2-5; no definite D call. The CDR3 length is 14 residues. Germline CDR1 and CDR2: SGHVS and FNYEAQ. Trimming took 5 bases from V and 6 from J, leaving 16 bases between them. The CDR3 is CASSRGLPRQTQYF. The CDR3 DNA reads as TGTGCCAGCAGCCGCGGCCTCCCACGGCAGACCCAGTACTTC.

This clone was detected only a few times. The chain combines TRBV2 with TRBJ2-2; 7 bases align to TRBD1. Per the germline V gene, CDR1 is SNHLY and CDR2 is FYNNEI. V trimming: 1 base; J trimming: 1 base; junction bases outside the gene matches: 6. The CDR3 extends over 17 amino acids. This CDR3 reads CASSEEGAGRNTGELFF. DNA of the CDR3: TGTGCCAGCAGTGAAGAGGGGGCAGGGAGGAACACCGGGGAGCTGTTTTTT.

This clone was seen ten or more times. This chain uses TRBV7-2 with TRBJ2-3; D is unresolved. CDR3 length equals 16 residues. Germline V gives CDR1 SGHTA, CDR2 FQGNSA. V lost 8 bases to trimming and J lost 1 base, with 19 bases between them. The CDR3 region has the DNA TGTGCCAGCCACCCCCAAAGGGTAATCGGCACAGATACGCAGTATTTT. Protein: CASHPQRVIGTDTQYF.

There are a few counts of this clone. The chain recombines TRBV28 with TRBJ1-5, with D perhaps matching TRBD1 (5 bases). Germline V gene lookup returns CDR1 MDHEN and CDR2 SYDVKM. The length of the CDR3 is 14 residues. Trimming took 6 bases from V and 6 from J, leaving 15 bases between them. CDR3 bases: TGTGCCAGCAGCCGTGGGGGGTTGGGTCAGCCCCAGCATTTT. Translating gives CASSRGGLGQPQHF.

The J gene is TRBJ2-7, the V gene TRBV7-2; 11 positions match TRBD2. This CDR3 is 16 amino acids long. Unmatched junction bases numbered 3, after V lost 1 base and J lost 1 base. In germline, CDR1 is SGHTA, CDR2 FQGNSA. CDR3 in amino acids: CASSLGLAGGSYEQYF. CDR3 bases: TGTGCCAGCAGCTTAGGTCTAGCGGGAGGATCCTACGAGCAGTACTTC.

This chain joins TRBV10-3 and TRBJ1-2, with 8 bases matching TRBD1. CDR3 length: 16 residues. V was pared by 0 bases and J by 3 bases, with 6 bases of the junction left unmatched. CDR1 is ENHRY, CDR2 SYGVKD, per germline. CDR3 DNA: TGTGCCATCAGTGAGTCGTCTTGGGACAGGTACTATGGCTACACCTTC. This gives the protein CAISESSWDRYYGYTF.

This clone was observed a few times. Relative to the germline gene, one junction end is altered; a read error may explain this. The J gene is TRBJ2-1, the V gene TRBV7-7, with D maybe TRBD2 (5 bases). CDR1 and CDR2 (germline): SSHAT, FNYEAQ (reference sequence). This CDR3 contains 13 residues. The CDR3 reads CASSLFPSGNQFF. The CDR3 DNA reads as TGTGCTAGCAGCTTATTTCCGTCGGGAAACCAGTTCTTC. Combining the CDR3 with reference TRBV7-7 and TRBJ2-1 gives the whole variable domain GAGVSQSPRYKVTKRGQDVTLRCDPISSHATLYWYQQALGQGPEFLTYFNYEAQPDKSGLPSDRFSAERPEGSISTLTIQRTEQRDSAMYRCASSLFPSGNQFFGPGTRLTVL.

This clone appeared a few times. This chain's CDR3 is CASSQEGSLTYEQYF. In DNA, the CDR3 is TGCGCCAGCAGCCAAGAAGGTAGTCTAACCTACGAGCAGTACTTC. The chain uses TRBV4-3 and TRBJ2-7, with D hard to call. V lost 0 bases, J lost 2 bases, and 11 bases lay in between. This CDR3 spans 15 amino acids. Germline V gene lookup returns CDR1 LGHNA and CDR2 YSLEER.

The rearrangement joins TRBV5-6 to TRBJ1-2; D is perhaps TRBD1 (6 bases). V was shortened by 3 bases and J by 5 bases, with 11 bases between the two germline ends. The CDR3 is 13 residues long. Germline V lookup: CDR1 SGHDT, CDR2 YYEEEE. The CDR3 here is CASSSQGWYGYTF. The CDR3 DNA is TGTGCCAGCAGCTCACAGGGTTGGTATGGCTACACCTTC.

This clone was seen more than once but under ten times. DNA for the CDR3: TGTGCCAGCAGCTTGGGCTCTAGCGGGGTCAGCGAGCAGTACTTC. This translates into CASSLGSSGVSEQYF. V and J are TRBV5-4 and TRBJ2-7, with 9 bases identical to TRBD2. The J segment lost 6 bases and the V segment lost 0 bases, leaving 7 bases of the junction unmatched. Germline V gene data show CDR1 as SGHNT and CDR2 as YYREEE (reference sequence). There are 15 residues in the CDR3.

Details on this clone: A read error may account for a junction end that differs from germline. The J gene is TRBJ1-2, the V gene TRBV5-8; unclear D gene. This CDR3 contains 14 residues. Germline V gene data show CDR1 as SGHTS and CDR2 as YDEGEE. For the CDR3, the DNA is TGCGCCAGCAGCCACGTTCTAGCAACCTATGGCTACACCTTC. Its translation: CASSHVLATYGYTF.

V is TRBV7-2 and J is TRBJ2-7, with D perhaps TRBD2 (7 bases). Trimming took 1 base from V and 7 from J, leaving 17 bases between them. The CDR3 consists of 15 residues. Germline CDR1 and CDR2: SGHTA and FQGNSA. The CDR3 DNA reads TGTGCCAGCAGCTTAGAGCGTCGGGGGGCGAGGGAGCAGTACTTC. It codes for CASSLERRGAREQYF.

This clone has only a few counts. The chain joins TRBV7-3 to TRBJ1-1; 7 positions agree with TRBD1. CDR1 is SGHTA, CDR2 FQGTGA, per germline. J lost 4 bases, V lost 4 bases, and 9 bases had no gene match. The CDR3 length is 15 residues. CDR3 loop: CASSSRQGIPTEAFF. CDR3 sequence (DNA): TGTGCCAGCAGCTCACGACAGGGAATACCCACTGAAGCTTTCTTT.

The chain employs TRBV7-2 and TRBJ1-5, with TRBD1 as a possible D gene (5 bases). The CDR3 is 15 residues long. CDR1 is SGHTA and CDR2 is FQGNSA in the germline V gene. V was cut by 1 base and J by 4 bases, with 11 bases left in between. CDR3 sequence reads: CASSLDRRTNQPQHF. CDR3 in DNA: TGTGCCAGCAGCTTAGACAGGAGGACTAATCAGCCCCAGCATTTT. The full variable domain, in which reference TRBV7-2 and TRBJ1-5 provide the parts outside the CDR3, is GAGVSQSPSNKVTEKGKDVELRCDPISGHTALYWYRQSLGQGLEFLIYFQGNSAPDKSGLPSDRFSAERTGGSVSTLTIQRTQQEDSAVYLCASSLDRRTNQPQHFGDGTRLSIL.

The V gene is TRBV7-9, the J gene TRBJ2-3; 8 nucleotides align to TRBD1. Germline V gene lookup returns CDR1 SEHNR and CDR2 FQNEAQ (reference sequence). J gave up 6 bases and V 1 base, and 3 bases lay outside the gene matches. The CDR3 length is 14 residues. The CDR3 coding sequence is TGTGCCAGCAGCTTAGGGGACAGGAGGGATACGCAGTATTTT. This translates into CASSLGDRRDTQYF.

DNA of the CDR3: TGTGCCAGCAGGACAGGGACCACAGATACGCAGTATTTT. Protein product: CASRTGTTDTQYF. The chain uses TRBV28 and TRBJ2-3, with 7 nucleotides matching TRBD1. There are 13 residues in the CDR3. Losses at the gene ends were 6 bases for V and 2 bases for J; bases not matched to a gene: 2. Germline loops: CDR1 MDHEN, CDR2 SYDVKM. The whole variable domain, filled in from reference TRBV28 and TRBJ2-3, reads DVKVTQSSRYLVKRTGEKVFLECVQDMDHENMFWYRQDPGLGLRLIYFSYDVKMKEKGDIPEGYSVSREKKERFSLILESASTNQTSMYLCASRTGTTDTQYFGPGTRLTVL.

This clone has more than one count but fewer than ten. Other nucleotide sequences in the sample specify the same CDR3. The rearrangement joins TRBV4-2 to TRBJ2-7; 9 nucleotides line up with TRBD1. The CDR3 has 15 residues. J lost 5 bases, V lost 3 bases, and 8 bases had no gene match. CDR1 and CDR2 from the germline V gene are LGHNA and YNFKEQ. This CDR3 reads CASSQRQGGRDEQYF. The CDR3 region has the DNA TGTGCCAGCAGCCAGAGACAGGGGGGTCGGGACGAGCAGTACTTC.

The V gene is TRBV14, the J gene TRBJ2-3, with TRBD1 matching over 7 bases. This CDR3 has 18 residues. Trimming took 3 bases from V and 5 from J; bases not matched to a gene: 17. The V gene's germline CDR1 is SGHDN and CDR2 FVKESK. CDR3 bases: TGTGCCAGCAGCCACCGAGTGTTAACCGACAGGGCATTAGATACGCAGTATTTT. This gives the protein CASSHRVLTDRALDTQYF.

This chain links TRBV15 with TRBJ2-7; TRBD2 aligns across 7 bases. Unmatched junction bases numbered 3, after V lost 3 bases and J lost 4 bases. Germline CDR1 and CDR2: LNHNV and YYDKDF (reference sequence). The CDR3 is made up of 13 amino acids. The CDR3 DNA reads TGTGCCACCAGCAGCAATAGCGGGTACGAGCAGTACTTC. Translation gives CATSSNSGYEQYF. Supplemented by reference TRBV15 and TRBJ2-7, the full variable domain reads DAMVIQNPRYQVTQFGKPVTLSCSQTLNHNVMYWYQQKSSQAPKLLFHYYDKDFNNEADTPDNFQSRRPNTSFCFLDIRSPGLGDTAMYLCATSSNSGYEQYFGPGTRLTVT.